The 13 T cell receptor beta chains below all came from one sample that was sequenced in a study of PD-1 blockade in classical Hodgkin lymphoma. Generated by immunoSEQ multiplex PCR, the TCRdb table keeps only in-frame clones and is missing some. Here the sample spans 35,000 to 50,000 clones, under 75% being singletons. All the patients suffered relapse after autologous stem cell transplantation, and brentuximab vedotin exposure differed. The source material was peripheral blood mononuclear cells (PBMCs), sampled before the second cycle of nivolumab. The receptors stem from a human donor with classical Hodgkin lymphoma.

This chain connects TRBV6-5 to TRBJ1-4; the D is unclear. Germline CDR1 and CDR2: MNHEY and SVGAGI. The CDR3 is 13 residues long. V lost 7 bases, J lost 3 bases, and 9 bases lay in between. CDR3 region: CASTQPPNEKLFF. In DNA form, the CDR3 reads TGTGCCAGCACCCAACCTCCTAATGAAAAACTGTTTTTT.

This sequence joins TRBV19 and TRBJ1-1; possibly TRBD1 for D (6 bases). CDR1 and CDR2 from the germline V gene are LNHDA and SQIVND (reference sequence). V lost 5 bases, J lost 3 bases, and 13 bases lay in between. CDR3 length: 14 amino acids. CDR3 region: CASSREGEYTEAFF. In DNA, the CDR3 is TGTGCCAGTAGTCGAGAGGGGGAGTACACTGAAGCTTTCTTT.

The chain employs TRBV7-8 and TRBJ2-5; tentatively, D is TRBD2 (6 bases). Germline values: CDR1 SGHVS, CDR2 FQNEAQ. V lost 3 bases to trimming and J lost 4 bases, with 12 bases between them. There are 14 residues in the CDR3. The CDR3 loop is CASSLGLGGETQYF. In nucleotides, the CDR3 is TGTGCCAGCAGCTTGGGACTGGGGGGAGAGACCCAGTACTTC.

The chain uses TRBV19 and TRBJ1-1; 10 bases line up with TRBD1. The CDR3 loop spans 14 amino acids. Germline assignment: CDR1 LNHDA and CDR2 SQIVND (reference sequence). With V trimmed by 5 bases and J by 6 bases, 6 bases remained unmatched. The CDR3 is CASSYRQGAAEAFF. DNA for the CDR3: TGTGCCAGTAGTTACCGACAGGGGGCCGCTGAAGCTTTCTTT.

The J gene is TRBJ1-1, the V gene TRBV18, with D unclear. Germline V gene sequence: CDR1 KGHSH, CDR2 LQKENI. CDR3 size: 13 residues. Trimming took off 3 bases at V and 5 bases at J, with 10 bases between the two ends. The CDR3 DNA sequence: TGTGCCAGCTCACCTGAAGGGTATACTGAAGCTTTCTTT. Translating gives CASSPEGYTEAFF.

This clone was seen once. The chain joins TRBV30 to TRBJ1-2, with D uncertain. CDR3 size: 11 residues. The V end lost 4 bases, the J end lost 2 bases, and 5 bases lay between the germline ends. CDR1 GTSNPN and CDR2 SVGIG come from the germline V gene (reference sequence). Here the CDR3 reads CAWTDNYGYTF. DNA of the CDR3: TGTGCCTGGACAGACAACTATGGCTACACCTTC.

This chain links TRBV19 with TRBJ2-2, with D hard to call. Germline V gives CDR1 LNHDA, CDR2 SQIVND (reference sequence). The CDR3 covers 15 residues. Trimming pared 3 bases from V and 3 bases from J, leaving 11 bases between. The CDR3 loop reads CASSIPWSYTGELFF. CDR3 DNA sequence: TGTGCCAGTAGTATCCCATGGTCGTACACCGGGGAGCTGTTTTTT. The whole variable domain, filled in from reference TRBV19 and TRBJ2-2, reads DGGITQSPKYLFRKEGQNVTLSCEQNLNHDAMYWYRQDPGQGLRLIYYSQIVNDFQKGDIAEGYSVSREKKESFPLTVTSAQKNPTAFYLCASSIPWSYTGELFFGEGSRLTVL.

The chain is built from TRBV6-6 and TRBJ2-7; TRBD1 might be the D (7 bases). The V end was cut by 7 bases, the J end by 4 bases, with 14 bases between. The CDR3 length is 13 residues. Germline-derived CDR1 and CDR2 are MNHNY and SVGAGI (reference sequence). This CDR3 is CASTLQGTYEQYF. The CDR3 DNA reads TGTGCCAGCACTCTACAGGGGACTTACGAGCAGTACTTC.

V and J are TRBV7-2 and TRBJ2-7; D could derive from TRBD1 or TRBD2 (5 bases each). This CDR3 region has 15 residues. The germline V and J ends were trimmed by 4 bases and 7 bases, with 20 bases remaining between them. Germline CDR1 SGHTA, CDR2 FQGNSA. The CDR3 DNA reads TGTGCCAGCAGCTCACCCGGGGTAGGCTGGGGGGAGCAGTACTTC. Its translation is CASSSPGVGWGEQYF. Full variable domain (rest looked up from reference TRBV7-2 and TRBJ2-7): GAGVSQSPSNKVTEKGKDVELRCDPISGHTALYWYRQSLGQGLEFLIYFQGNSAPDKSGLPSDRFSAERTGGSVSTLTIQRTQQEDSAVYLCASSSPGVGWGEQYFGPGTRLTVT.

This clone was observed once. The chain carries TRBV9 and TRBJ2-7; tentative D call: TRBD2 (6 bases). Per germline, CDR1 SGDLS and CDR2 YYNGEE. Trimming stripped 4 bases from V and 5 bases from J, with 22 bases between. This CDR3 has 16 amino acids. CDR3 sequence (DNA): TGTGCCAGCAGCCCTCGGGACTCCCGGTCAGATCACGAGCAGTACTTC. Its translation is CASSPRDSRSDHEQYF.

This clone was seen just once. V and J are TRBV18 and TRBJ1-1; D may be TRBD1 (6 bases). V lost 3 bases, J lost 3 bases, and 14 bases lay in between. Germline V lookup: CDR1 KGHSH, CDR2 LQKENI. CDR3 length: 15 residues. The CDR3 loop is CASSPYQGIDTEAFF. The CDR3 nucleotides read TGTGCCAGCTCACCCTACCAGGGGATCGACACTGAAGCTTTCTTT.

The rearrangement links TRBV11-2 to TRBJ1-1; the D is unclear. The CDR3 runs to 12 residues. Trimming removed 4 bases at V and 11 bases at J, with 14 bases between. Germline V gene data show CDR1 as SGHAT and CDR2 as FQNNGV. CDR3: CASSSPGVVAFF. As DNA, the CDR3 is TGTGCCAGCAGCTCCCCTGGCGTCGTCGCTTTCTTT.

This clone was observed a single time. The V call is TRBV28, the J call TRBJ2-5; the match to TRBD1 covers 8 bases. Trimming removed 4 bases from V and 5 bases from J; junction bases left unmatched: 15. Germline CDR1 MDHEN, CDR2 SYDVKM. This CDR3 spans 17 amino acids. The CDR3 coding sequence is TGTGCCAGCAGTTCGGGCAGGGGGCTTGGGGGTTTGGAGACCCAGTACTTC. Its translation is CASSSGRGLGGLETQYF.